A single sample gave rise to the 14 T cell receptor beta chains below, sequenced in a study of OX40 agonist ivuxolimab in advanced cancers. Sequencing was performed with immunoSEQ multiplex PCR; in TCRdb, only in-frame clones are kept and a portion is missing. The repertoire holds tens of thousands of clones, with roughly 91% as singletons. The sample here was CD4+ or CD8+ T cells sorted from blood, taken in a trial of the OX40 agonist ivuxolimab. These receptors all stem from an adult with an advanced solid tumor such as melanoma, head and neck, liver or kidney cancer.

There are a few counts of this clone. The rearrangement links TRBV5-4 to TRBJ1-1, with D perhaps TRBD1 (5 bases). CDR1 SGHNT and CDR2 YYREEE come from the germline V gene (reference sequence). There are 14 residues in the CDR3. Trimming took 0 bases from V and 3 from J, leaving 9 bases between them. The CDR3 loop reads CASSLVGGYTEAFF. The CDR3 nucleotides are TGTGCCAGCAGCTTGGTGGGGGGTTACACTGAAGCTTTCTTT. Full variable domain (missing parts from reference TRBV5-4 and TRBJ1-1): ETGVTQSPTHLIKTRGQQVTLRCSSQSGHNTVSWYQQALGQGPQFIFQYYREEENGRGNFPPRFSGLQFPNYSSELNVNALELDDSALYLCASSLVGGYTEAFFGQGTRLTVV.

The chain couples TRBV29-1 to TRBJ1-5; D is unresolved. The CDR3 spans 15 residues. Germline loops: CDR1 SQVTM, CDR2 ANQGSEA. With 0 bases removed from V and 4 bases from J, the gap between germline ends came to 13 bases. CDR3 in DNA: TGCAGCGTTGAAGATGGCACGCGGCCGAATCAGCCCCAGCATTTT. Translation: CSVEDGTRPNQPQHF.

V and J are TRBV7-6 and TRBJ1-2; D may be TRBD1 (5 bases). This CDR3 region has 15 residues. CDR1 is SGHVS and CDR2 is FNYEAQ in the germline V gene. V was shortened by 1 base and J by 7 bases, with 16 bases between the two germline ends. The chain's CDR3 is CASSLVRDGEGGYTF. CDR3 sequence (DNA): TGTGCCAGCAGCTTAGTTAGGGACGGTGAGGGTGGCTACACCTTC.

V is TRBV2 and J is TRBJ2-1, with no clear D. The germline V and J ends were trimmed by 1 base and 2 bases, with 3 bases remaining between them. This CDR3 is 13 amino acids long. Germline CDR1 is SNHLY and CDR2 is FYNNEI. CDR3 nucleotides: TGTGCCAGCAGTGAAGAGACCTACAATGAGCAGTTCTTC. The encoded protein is CASSEETYNEQFF.

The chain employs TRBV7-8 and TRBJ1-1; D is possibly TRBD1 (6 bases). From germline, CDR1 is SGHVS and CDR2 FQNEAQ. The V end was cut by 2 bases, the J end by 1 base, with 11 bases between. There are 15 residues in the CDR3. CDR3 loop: CASSLSRGRNTEAFF. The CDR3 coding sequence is TGTGCCAGCAGCTTATCCAGGGGCCGGAACACTGAAGCTTTCTTT.

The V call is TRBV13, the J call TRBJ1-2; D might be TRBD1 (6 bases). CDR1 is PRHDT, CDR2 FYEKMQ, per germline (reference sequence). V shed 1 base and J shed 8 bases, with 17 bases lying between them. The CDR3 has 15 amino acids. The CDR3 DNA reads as TGTGCCAGCAGCTTAGATGCCCCAGGGGTCCCAGGCTACACCTTC. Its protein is CASSLDAPGVPGYTF.

For the CDR3, the DNA is TGTGCCAGCAGCTTGGGCTCCGGATCCAGACAAAACTTCCTCTGGGAGCAGTACTTC. It specifies CASSLGSGSRQNFLWEQYF. This sequence joins TRBV5-4 and TRBJ2-7; D not resolved. Germline CDR1 and CDR2: SGHNT and YYREEE (reference sequence). This CDR3 is 19 amino acids long. V lost 0 bases to trimming and J lost 7 bases, with 29 bases between them.

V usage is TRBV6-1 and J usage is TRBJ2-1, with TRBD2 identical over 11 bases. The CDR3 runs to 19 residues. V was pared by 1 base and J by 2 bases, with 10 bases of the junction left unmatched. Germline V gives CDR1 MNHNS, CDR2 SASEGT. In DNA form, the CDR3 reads TGTGCCAGCAGTGAAGGGACAGTTACACTAGCGGGAGCCTACAATGAGCAGTTCTTC. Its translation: CASSEGTVTLAGAYNEQFF.

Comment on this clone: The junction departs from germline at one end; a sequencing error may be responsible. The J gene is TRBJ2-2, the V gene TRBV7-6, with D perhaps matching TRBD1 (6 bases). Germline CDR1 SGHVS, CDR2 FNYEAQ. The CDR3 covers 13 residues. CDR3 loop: CASSLARAGVLFF. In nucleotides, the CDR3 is TGTGCCAGCAGCTTAGCCAGGGCAGGGGTGCTGTTTTTT. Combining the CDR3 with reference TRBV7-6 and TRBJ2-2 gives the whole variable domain GAGVSQSPRYKVTKRGQDVALRCDPISGHVSLYWYRQALGQGPEFLTYFNYEAQQDKSGLPNDRFSAERPEGSISTLTIQRTEQRDSAMYRCASSLARAGVLFFGEGSRLTVL.

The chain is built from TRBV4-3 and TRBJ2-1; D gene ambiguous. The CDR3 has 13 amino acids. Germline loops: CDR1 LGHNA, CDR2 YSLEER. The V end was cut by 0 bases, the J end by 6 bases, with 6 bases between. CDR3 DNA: TGCGCCAGCAGCCAAGATCGCAGCAATGAGCAGTTCTTC. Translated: CASSQDRSNEQFF.

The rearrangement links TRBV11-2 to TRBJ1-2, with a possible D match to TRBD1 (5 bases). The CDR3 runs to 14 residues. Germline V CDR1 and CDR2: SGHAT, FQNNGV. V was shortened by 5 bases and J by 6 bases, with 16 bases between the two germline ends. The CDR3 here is CASSPGQGGDGYTF. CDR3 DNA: TGTGCCAGCAGCCCCGGCCAGGGCGGCGATGGCTACACCTTC.

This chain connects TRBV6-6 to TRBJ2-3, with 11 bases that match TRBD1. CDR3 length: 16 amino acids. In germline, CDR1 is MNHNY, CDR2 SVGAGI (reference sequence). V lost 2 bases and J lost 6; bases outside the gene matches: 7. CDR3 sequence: CASSYAGTGGRDTQYF. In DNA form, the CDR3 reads TGTGCCAGCAGTTACGCCGGGACAGGGGGGCGGGATACGCAGTATTTT.

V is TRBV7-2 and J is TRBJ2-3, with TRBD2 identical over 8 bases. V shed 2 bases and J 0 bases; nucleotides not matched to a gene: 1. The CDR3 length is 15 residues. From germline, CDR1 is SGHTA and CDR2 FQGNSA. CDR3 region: CASSLRGGSTDTQYF. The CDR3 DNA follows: TGTGCCAGCAGCTTACGGGGGGGAAGCACAGATACGCAGTATTTT.

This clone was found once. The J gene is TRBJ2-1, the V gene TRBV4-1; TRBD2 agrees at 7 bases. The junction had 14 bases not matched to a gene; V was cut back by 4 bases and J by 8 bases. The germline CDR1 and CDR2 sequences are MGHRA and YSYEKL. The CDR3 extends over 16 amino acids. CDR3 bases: TGCGCCAGCAGCCCGTGGATGGGCGGGAGTTTGGATGAGCAGTTCTTC. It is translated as CASSPWMGGSLDEQFF.